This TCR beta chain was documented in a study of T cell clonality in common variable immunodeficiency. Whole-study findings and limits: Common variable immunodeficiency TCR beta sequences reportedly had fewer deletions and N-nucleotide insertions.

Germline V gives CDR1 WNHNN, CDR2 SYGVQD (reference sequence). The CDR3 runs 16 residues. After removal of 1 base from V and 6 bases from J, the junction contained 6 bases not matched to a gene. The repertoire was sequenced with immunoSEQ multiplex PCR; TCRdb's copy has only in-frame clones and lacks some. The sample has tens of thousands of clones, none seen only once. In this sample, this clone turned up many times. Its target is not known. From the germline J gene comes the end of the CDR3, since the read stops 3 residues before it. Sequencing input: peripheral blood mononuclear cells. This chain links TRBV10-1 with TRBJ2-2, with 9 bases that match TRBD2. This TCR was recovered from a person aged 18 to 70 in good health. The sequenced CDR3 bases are TGCGCCAGCAGTGAGTTCGGTAGCGGGAGATCCGGGGAG. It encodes CASSEFGSGRSGE. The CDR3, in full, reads CASSEFGSGRSGELFF.